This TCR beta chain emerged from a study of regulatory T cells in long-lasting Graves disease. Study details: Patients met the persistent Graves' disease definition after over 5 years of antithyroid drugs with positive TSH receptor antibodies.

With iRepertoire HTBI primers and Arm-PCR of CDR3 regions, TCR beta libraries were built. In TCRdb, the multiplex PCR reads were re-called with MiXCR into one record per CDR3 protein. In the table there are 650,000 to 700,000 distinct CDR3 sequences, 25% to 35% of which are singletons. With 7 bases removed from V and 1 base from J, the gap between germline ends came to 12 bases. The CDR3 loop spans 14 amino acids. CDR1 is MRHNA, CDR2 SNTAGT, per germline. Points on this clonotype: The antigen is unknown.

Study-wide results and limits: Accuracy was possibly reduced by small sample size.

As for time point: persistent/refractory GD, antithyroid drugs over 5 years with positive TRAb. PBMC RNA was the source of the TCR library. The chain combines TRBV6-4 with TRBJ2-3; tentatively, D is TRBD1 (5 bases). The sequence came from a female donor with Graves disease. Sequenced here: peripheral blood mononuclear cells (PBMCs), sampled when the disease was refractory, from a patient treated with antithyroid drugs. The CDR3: CASKVTVRTDTQYF. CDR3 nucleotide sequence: TGTGCCAGCAAAGTGACAGTCCGCACAGATACGCAGTATTTT.